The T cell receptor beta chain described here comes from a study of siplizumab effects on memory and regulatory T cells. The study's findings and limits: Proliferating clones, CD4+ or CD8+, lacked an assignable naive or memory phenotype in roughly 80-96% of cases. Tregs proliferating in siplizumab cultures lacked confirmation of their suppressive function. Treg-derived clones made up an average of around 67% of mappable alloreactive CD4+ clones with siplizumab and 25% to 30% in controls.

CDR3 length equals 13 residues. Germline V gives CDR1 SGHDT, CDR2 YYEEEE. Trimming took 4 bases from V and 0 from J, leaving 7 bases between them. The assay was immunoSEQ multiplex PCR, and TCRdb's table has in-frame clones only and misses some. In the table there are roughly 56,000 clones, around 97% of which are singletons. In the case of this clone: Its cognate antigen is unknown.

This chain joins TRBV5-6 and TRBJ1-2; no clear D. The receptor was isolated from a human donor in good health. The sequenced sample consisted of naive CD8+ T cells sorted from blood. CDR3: CASSPDANYGYTF. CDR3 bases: TGTGCCAGCAGCCCGGACGCTAACTATGGCTACACCTTC. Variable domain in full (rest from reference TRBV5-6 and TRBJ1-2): DAGVTQSPTHLIKTRGQQVTLRCSPKSGHDTVSWYQQALGQGPQFIFQYYEEEERQRGNFPDRFSGHQFPNYSSELNVNALLLGDSALYLCASSPDANYGYTFGSGTRLTVV.